This T cell receptor (beta chain) was sequenced during a study of cytomegalovirus exposure and HLA in healthy donors. J was trimmed by 4 bases and V by 2 bases; bases with no gene match: 7. The CDR3 spans 15 residues. Germline CDR1 and CDR2: MRHNA and SNTAGT. Amplification used 60 Vbeta primers and 13 Jbeta primers. Some clones are missing from TCRdb's copy, which holds only in-frame ones; the method was immunoSEQ multiplex PCR. The repertoire consists of roughly 150,000 clones, with over 70% occurring once and the leading ten covering around 1.4%. The source is a woman aged 18-29 years in good health and CMV-seronegative. The chain carries TRBV6-4 and TRBJ1-2, with 7 bases aligning to TRBD1. Sequencing input: PBMCs. The CDR3 DNA follows: TGTGCCAGCAGTGACCCATCAGGGGGTGTCTATGGCTACACCTTC. Translating gives CASSDPSGGVYGYTF.